This T cell receptor (beta chain) was found in a study of shared clonotypes between healthy human individuals. Study-level background: CD4 naive and CD4 memory each took three plates per donor, while CD8 naive took two and CD8 memory one.

Germline V gene sequence: CDR1 MNHEY, CDR2 SVGAGI. This CDR3 has 11 residues. V was pared by 5 bases and J by 6 bases, with 6 bases between. A word on this clone: Its antigen is as yet unknown.

The table came from immunoSEQ multiplex PCR; TCRdb's copy has only in-frame clones and leaves some out. The sample yields approximately 2.4 million clones, almost 96% seen once. Findings and caveats of the study: Only a few donors were included, so the genetic and exposure-history diversity represented was limited. Clonotype sharing among donors likely depends on sequencing depth.

The rearrangement uses TRBV6-5 and TRBJ2-3, with D unresolved. The receptor was isolated from a man aged 18 to 30 in good health. The sample taken for sequencing was naive CD4+ T cells sorted from blood. As to subset: CD45RA+ positively selected. CDR3 residues: CASSNWDTQYF. CDR3 in DNA: TGTGCCAGCAGTAACTGGGATACGCAGTATTTT.